This T cell receptor beta chain was captured in a study of T cell responses to AZD1222 COVID-19 vaccine. General observations from the study: Donors skewed white British and female; clonal diversity was possibly underestimated. Epitopes outside B.1.351 and B.1.1.7 mutated regions reportedly drew nearly half of spike TCRs. Scientists sampled the repertoires only once the peak T cell response had passed. The CD4 TCRs associated with vaccination extended across spike and predominated at 160-218 and 743-854.

Germline V gene lookup returns CDR1 SGHVS and CDR2 FQNEAQ. This CDR3 spans 13 amino acids. Trimming left V 5 bases short and J 1 base short, with 8 bases between. The data were produced by immunoSEQ multiplex PCR, yet TCRdb's version contains in-frame clones alone and is incomplete. The sample records roughly 180,000 clones, approximately 94% being singletons. A note on this clone: Its cognate antigen is unknown.

The sample in question was peripheral blood, obtained on day 0 of AZD1222 vaccination. This TCR was recovered from an adult in good health. The chain is built from TRBV7-8 and TRBJ1-1; unclear D gene. CDR3 nucleotides: TGTGCCAGCAGCACCCGAACGAACACTGAAGCTTTCTTT. Residues: CASSTRTNTEAFF.